The 14 T cell receptor beta chains below were found in one sample sequenced in a study of T-cell memory formation after mild COVID-19. TCRdb passed the 5' RACE reads through MiXCR, listing each CDR3 protein once. Of fewer than 250,000 distinct CDR3 sequences listed, around 27% are singletons. Sequences were obtained from PBMCs or a T cell subset sorted from them (not recorded which). The receptors originated from an adult woman who had mild COVID-19 (a few samples of this study predate the infection). Cell type and time point are not known.

This sequence joins TRBV5-1 and TRBJ1-4; D may be TRBD1 (5 bases). Per germline, CDR1 SGHRS and CDR2 YFSETQ. This CDR3 comprises 13 residues. Trimming stripped 4 bases from V and 8 bases from J, with 12 bases between. The CDR3 protein is CASSLGRAEKLFF. CDR3 nucleotides: TGCGCCAGCAGCCTGGGACGGGCAGAAAAACTGTTTTTT.

V is TRBV12-3 or TRBV12-4 and J is TRBJ2-3; 7 bases match TRBD2. The CDR3 runs to 13 residues. V shed 8 bases, J shed 0 bases, and the junction held 2 bases outside the gene matches. This chain's CDR3 is CASGGGSTDTQYF. CDR3 DNA: TGTGCCAGCGGGGGGGGAAGCACAGATACGCAGTATTTT.

The CDR3 nucleotides read TGTGCCAGCAGTGCGAGCGGGAGGGCTCGGGTCAATGAGCAGTTCTTC. The encoded protein is CASSASGRARVNEQFF. This chain joins TRBV6-4 and TRBJ2-1; 10 nucleotides agree with TRBD2. The V segment lost 4 bases and the J segment 6 bases; nucleotides outside the gene matches: 9. Germline-derived CDR1 and CDR2 are MRHNA and SNTAGT. This CDR3 comprises 16 residues.

The J gene is TRBJ1-2, the V gene TRBV20-1; tentative D call: TRBD1 (5 bases). This CDR3 is built from 14 residues. V was clipped by 3 bases and J by 5 bases, with 16 bases between them. The germline V gene has CDR1 DFQATT and CDR2 SNEGSKA (reference sequence). CDR3 protein: CSARGDWETYGYTF. The CDR3 nucleotides are TGCAGTGCTAGGGGGGACTGGGAGACTTATGGCTACACCTTC.

The table lists this clonotype with a few counts. The rearrangement joins TRBV20-1 to TRBJ1-1, with a tentative D call TRBD1 (5 bases). The CDR3 is 11 residues long. V shed 6 bases and J shed 10 bases, with 15 bases lying between them. Germline loops: CDR1 DFQATT, CDR2 SNEGSKA (reference sequence). CDR3 bases: TGCAGTGCCGCCCCCTTAGGGGCAGCTTTCTTT. The encoded protein is CSAAPLGAAFF.

The gene calls are TRBV6-5 and TRBJ1-3; D is perhaps TRBD1 (5 bases). Germline assignment: CDR1 MNHEY and CDR2 SVGAGI. Trimming took off 6 bases at V and 8 bases at J, with 17 bases between the two ends. This CDR3 is built from 14 residues. CDR3 bases: TGTGCCAGCAGCAACCCAGGGAGGGGTGACACCATATATTTT. Translated: CASSNPGRGDTIYF.

This clonotype was seen many times. The gene calls are TRBV7-3 and TRBJ2-1; 15 bases map to TRBD2. The CDR3 has 15 amino acids. The V gene's germline CDR1 is SGHTA and CDR2 FQGTGA. Trimming removed 3 bases from V and 7 bases from J; junction bases left unmatched: 1. The CDR3 protein is CASSFGLAGGNEQFF. DNA of the CDR3: TGTGCCAGCAGCTTCGGACTAGCGGGAGGGAATGAGCAGTTCTTC.

This clonotype showed up just a few times. The chain links TRBV6-9 to TRBJ2-4, with 12 bases matching TRBD1. The J segment lost 1 base and the V segment lost 1 base, leaving 11 bases of the junction unmatched. Germline CDR1 reads MNHGY; CDR2 reads SVAAGI. This CDR3 has 20 residues. The CDR3 spells CASSYFDYFGTGGAKNIQYF. CDR3 in DNA: TGTGCCAGCAGTTATTTCGATTATTTCGGGACAGGGGGCGCCAAAAACATTCAGTACTTC.

This clonotype was counted only a few times. The chain is built from TRBV5-1 and TRBJ1-5; 7 bases are shared with TRBD1. With 4 bases clipped from V and 8 bases from J, the junction kept 15 bases outside the gene matches. The CDR3 is 16 residues long. Germline V gene data show CDR1 as SGHRS and CDR2 as YFSETQ. CDR3 bases: TGCGCCAGCAGCGTGGGGGTTACAGGGGCAAGGGAGCCCCAGCATTTT. Translated: CASSVGVTGAREPQHF.

The CDR3 DNA reads as TGTGCCAGCAGTGAAAATAGGGGTGGTACTGAAGCTTTCTTT. Protein sequence: CASSENRGGTEAFF. The chain is built from TRBV2 and TRBJ1-1, with a tentative D call TRBD1 (5 bases). Deletions cut 2 bases from V and 5 bases from J, with 12 bases between. CDR1 and CDR2 from the germline V gene are SNHLY and FYNNEI. The CDR3 is made up of 14 amino acids.

At least ten counts were recorded for this clonotype. The rearrangement links TRBV4-2 to TRBJ1-1; D may be TRBD1 (5 bases). Between the trimmed V and J ends, which lost 1 base and 10 bases, there was a span of 16 bases. The CDR3 consists of 14 residues. Germline CDR1 reads LGHNA; CDR2 reads YNFKEQ. The CDR3 loop reads CASSQVGSGDRAFF. Written as DNA, the CDR3 is TGTGCCAGCAGCCAAGTCGGATCTGGAGACAGAGCTTTCTTT.

The chain joins TRBV7-9 to TRBJ2-7; D assignment may be TRBD1 or TRBD2 (5 bases each). The CDR3 spans 15 residues. The V gene lost 4 bases and the J gene lost 2 bases, with 15 bases spanning the gap. Germline V gives CDR1 SEHNR, CDR2 FQNEAQ (reference sequence). CDR3 region: CASSSGTTLTYEQYF. The CDR3 DNA follows: TGTGCCAGCAGCTCGGGGACGACTCTTACCTACGAGCAGTACTTC.

V gene TRBV2 combines with J gene TRBJ2-5; 8 nucleotides line up with TRBD2. Germline V gene data show CDR1 as SNHLY and CDR2 as FYNNEI. This CDR3 is built from 14 residues. Trimming cost V 1 base and J 4 bases; bases outside gene matches: 2. CDR3: CASSEDLAGETQYF. In DNA form, the CDR3 reads TGTGCCAGCAGTGAAGACCTAGCGGGAGAGACCCAGTACTTC. Full variable domain (missing parts from reference TRBV2 and TRBJ2-5): EPEVTQTPSHQVTQMGQEVILRCVPISNHLYFYWYRQILGQKVEFLVSFYNNEISEKSEIFDDQFSVERPDGSNFTLKIRSTKLEDSAMYFCASSEDLAGETQYFGPGTRLLVL.

V is TRBV6-6 and J is TRBJ2-7; the match to TRBD2 covers 10 bases. The CDR3 has 15 residues. Trimming at V came to 7 bases and at J to 3 bases, leaving 9 bases not matched to a gene. Per germline, CDR1 MNHNY and CDR2 SVGAGI (reference sequence). CDR3 sequence reads: CASTSSSGGYYEQYF. The DNA of the CDR3 is TGTGCCAGCACGTCTTCTAGCGGGGGATACTACGAGCAGTACTTC.